This TCR beta chain was observed in a study of T cell repertoires in cytomegalovirus infection. Study overall: CMV infection plus the matching HLA type was flagged by public TCR beta signatures.

General observations from the study: Summed frequency of shared TCR beta families picked out CMV carriers who also had the relevant HLA. HLA-C-restricted CMV clonotypes gave the most frequent clonotype in two of eight donors.

TCRdb fed the reads into MiXCR, producing one record per CDR3 protein. The profile covers nearly 550,000 distinct CDR3 sequences, with about 17% appearing a single time and 20% to 30% taken by the ten largest. Germline CDR1 reads DFQATT; CDR2 reads SNEGSKA (reference sequence). V lost 5 bases and J lost 1; bases outside the gene matches: 13. There are 17 residues in the CDR3. Worth noting for this clonotype: What it recognizes is unknown.

J is TRBJ2-1 and V is TRBV20-1; 8 bases fit TRBD2. The receptor's source is a human donor in good health (CMV status not recorded). Some clones in this sample may be carry-over from other donors' samples. Sequencing was done on a sample of CD8+ T cells from PBMCs. CDR3 loop: CSASLVSGSRSYNEQFF. CDR3 sequence (DNA): TGCAGTGCTTCCTTAGTAAGCGGGAGCCGTTCCTACAATGAGCAGTTCTTC.